One sample yielded the 7 T cell receptor beta chains listed below, sequenced in a study of CD4 T cells in relation to SARS-CoV-2 and coronaviruses. Profiling relied on immunoSEQ multiplex PCR, and the TCRdb table lists in-frame clones only, not all of them. The sample has about 37,000 clones, roughly 88% seen once. The sample was memory CD4+ T cells from PBMCs. The receptor set was obtained from an adult with COVID-19.

The rearrangement joins TRBV3-1 (or the pseudogene TRBV3-2) to TRBJ2-2; D remains unclear. The V and J ends lost 7 bases and 5 bases respectively, with 14 bases between them. Germline CDR1 reads LGHDT; CDR2 reads YNNKEL (reference sequence). This CDR3 is built from 14 residues. The CDR3 is CASIRLVRTGELFF. The CDR3 DNA follows: TGTGCCAGCATTCGACTGGTTCGGACCGGGGAGCTGTTTTTT.

This chain links TRBV7-9 with TRBJ2-1, with a possible D match to TRBD2 (6 bases). Looked up from germline, CDR1 is SEHNR and CDR2 is FQNEAQ (reference sequence). The CDR3 spans 15 residues. V was clipped by 5 bases and J by 6 bases, with 17 bases between them. In nucleotides, the CDR3 is TGTGCCAGCAGCCCCTCCAGACTAGAACTCAATGAGCAGTTCTTC. As protein: CASSPSRLELNEQFF.

This chain joins TRBV30 and TRBJ1-4, with D perhaps matching TRBD1 (5 bases). The CDR3 is made up of 12 amino acids. The germline CDR1 and CDR2 sequences are GTSNPN and SVGIG (reference sequence). The ends were cut back, 6 bases at V and 6 bases at J, with 11 bases in the middle. CDR3 residues: CACGGNDEKLFF. In DNA, the CDR3 is TGTGCCTGTGGGGGGAATGATGAAAAACTGTTTTTT.

V and J are TRBV3-1 (or the pseudogene TRBV3-2) and TRBJ2-1; possibly TRBD1 or TRBD2 for D (5 bases each). Germline V gene sequence: CDR1 LGHDT, CDR2 YNNKEL (reference sequence). This CDR3 region has 11 residues. V lost 6 bases and J 11 bases, leaving 11 bases between the germline ends. CDR3 protein: CASRSGTQQFF. The CDR3 region has the DNA TGTGCCAGCAGATCCGGGACCCAGCAGTTCTTC.

This sequence joins TRBV5-4 and TRBJ2-7; D unresolved. The length of the CDR3 is 14 residues. Germline V CDR1 and CDR2: SGHNT, YYREEE (reference sequence). V was shortened by 0 bases and J by 3 bases, with 10 bases between the two germline ends. The CDR3 loop reads CASSLEHQGYEQYF. As DNA, the CDR3 is TGTGCCAGCAGCTTGGAACATCAAGGCTACGAGCAGTACTTC.

V gene TRBV30 combines with J gene TRBJ2-5, with 9 bases matching TRBD1. Germline-derived CDR1 and CDR2 are GTSNPN and SVGIG (reference sequence). The CDR3 extends over 17 amino acids. J lost 0 bases, V lost 3 bases, and 11 bases had no gene match. CDR3 residues: CAWSPLDRGIYQETQYF. DNA of the CDR3: TGTGCCTGGAGCCCGCTCGACAGGGGGATTTACCAAGAGACCCAGTACTTC.

V is TRBV25-1 and J is TRBJ1-6, with D tentatively TRBD1 (5 bases). The CDR3 is 14 residues long. Trimming left V 7 bases short and J 9 bases short, with 16 bases between. The germline V gene has CDR1 MGHDK and CDR2 SYGVNS. This CDR3 is CASNFRDGTSPLHF. CDR3 sequence (DNA): TGTGCCAGCAACTTCCGGGACGGAACTTCACCCCTCCACTTT. Supplemented by reference TRBV25-1 and TRBJ1-6, the full variable domain reads EADIYQTPRYLVIGTGKKITLECSQTMGHDKMYWYQQDPGMELHLIHYSYGVNSTEKGDLSSESTVSRIRTEHFPLTLESARPSHTSQYLCASNFRDGTSPLHFGNGTRLTVT.